This T cell receptor (beta chain) was documented in a study of blood T cell repertoires in COVID-19 (dated by TCRdb to 2020 to 2022). General notes on the study: Samples covering the acute and convalescent phases of COVID-19 were provided by collaborators in the United States, Italy and Spain. A de-identified subject ID, COVID-19 status, age in years and sex were almost always included in the sample metadata. The repertoires were released in a freely available public database intended as a resource for research on the immune response to SARS-CoV-2. Samples came from the ongoing ImmuneRACE study (first 160 participants) plus 1,254 subjects from 6 global collaborators. Deeply sampled blood TCRbeta repertoires from subjects exposed to, actively infected with, or recovered from COVID-19 were included in the dataset. HLA class I and class II types, where available, came from metadata supplied by the sample provider rather than from assay-based typing. The material from the prospective study consisted of cDNA or gDNA derived from T cells, B-cell-depleted T cells, or PBMCs. The investigation overall reported the following: How much clinical and demographic metadata was included differed by source and by participant, and the metadata was provided uncurated.

The immunoSEQ Assay, a bias-controlled multiplex PCR, was used to amplify TCRbeta CDR3 regions from genomic DNA. The study's own analysis went as follows. Within the assay, amplification of reference gene primers was used to estimate how many nucleated cells each sample contained. To quantify the absolute abundance of each unique TCRbeta CDR3 rearrangement, sequence reads were collapsed and filtered. For each sample, productive Simpson clonality was calculated as the square root of Simpson's diversity index across productive rearrangements. TCRdb took over this immuneACCESS table, retaining in-frame rearrangements with V and J assigned. Such tables are incomplete; in checked studies, under half of the missing clones stem from an unresolved V gene, and the remainder is unexplained. That table furnishes V, J and clone size, whereas the DNA furnished D and trimming. Counted in this sample were approximately 170,000 clones; around 81% of them appeared once. Of the sample, about 8.1% falls within the top ten clones.

One collaborating source in Seattle enrolled patients during active infection and followed them longitudinally through the course of disease. Whole blood was collected in K2EDTA tubes by collaborating institutions according to the institutions' own protocols. For TCRbeta analysis, collaborators shipped samples as frozen whole blood, isolated PBMCs, or DNA extracted from either of those sample types. The CDR3 holds 15 amino acids from the cysteine to the phenylalanine. Only the CDR3 DNA stays, 45 bases, in frame from base 1. The germline V gene yields SGHRS for CDR1 and YFSETQ for CDR2. On this clone itself: Its antigen specificity is not known. At one end, the junction sequence differs from germline, possibly due to a read error.

This receptor was taken from a woman of 80 years or more with COVID-19, enrolled during active disease. Input material: peripheral blood. The chain is assembled from TRBV5-1 and TRBJ2-4, with TRBD2 perhaps the D gene, on 5 matching bases. CDR3 region: CASSLGVGVDRELDF. The DNA sequence reads TGCGCCAGCAGCTTGGGGGTAGGAGTTGACCGGGAATTGGACTTC.